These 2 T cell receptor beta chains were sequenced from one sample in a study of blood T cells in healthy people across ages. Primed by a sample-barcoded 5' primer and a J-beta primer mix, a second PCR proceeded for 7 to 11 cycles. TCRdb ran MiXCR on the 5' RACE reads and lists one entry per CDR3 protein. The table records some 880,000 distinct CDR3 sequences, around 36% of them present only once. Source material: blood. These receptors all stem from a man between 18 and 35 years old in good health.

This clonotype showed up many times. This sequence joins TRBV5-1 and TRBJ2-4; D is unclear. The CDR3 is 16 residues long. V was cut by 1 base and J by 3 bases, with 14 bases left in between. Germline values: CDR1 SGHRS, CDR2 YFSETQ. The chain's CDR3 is CASSLLGSTLKNIQYF. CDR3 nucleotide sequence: TGCGCCAGCAGCTTGTTGGGGTCAACACTCAAAAACATTCAGTACTTC.

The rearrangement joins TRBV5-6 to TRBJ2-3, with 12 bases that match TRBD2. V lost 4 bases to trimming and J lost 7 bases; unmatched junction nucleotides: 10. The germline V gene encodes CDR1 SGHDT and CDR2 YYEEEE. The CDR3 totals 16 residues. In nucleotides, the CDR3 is TGTGCCAGCAGCCCGGGGACTAGCGGGTTTCACAATACGCAGTATTTT. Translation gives CASSPGTSGFHNTQYF.